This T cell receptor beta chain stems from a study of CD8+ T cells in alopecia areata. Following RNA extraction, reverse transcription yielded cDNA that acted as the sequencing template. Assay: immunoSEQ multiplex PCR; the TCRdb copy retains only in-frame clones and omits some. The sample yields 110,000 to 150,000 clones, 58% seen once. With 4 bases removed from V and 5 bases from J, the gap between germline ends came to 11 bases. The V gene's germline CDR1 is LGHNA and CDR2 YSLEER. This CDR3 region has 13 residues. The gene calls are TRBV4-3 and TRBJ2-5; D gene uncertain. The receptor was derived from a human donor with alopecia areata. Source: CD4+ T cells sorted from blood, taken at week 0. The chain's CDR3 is CASSRALGETQYF. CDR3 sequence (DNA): TGCGCCAGCAGCCGGGCCTTAGGGGAGACCCAGTACTTC.